This T cell receptor beta chain stems from a study of identical twins (TCRdb year 2016). Notes on the research overall: TCR alpha and beta repertoires from monozygotic twins, unrelated adults of various ages and cord blood were deep-sequenced to test whether fetal clonotypes persist. Replicate twin experiments were performed at different times using different library preparation protocols to rule out contamination.

All donors were healthy Caucasians. The twin cohort consisted of three pairs of female monozygotic twins, all aged roughly 18 to 30 years. Peripheral blood mononuclear cells were used as the source from which RNA for TCR libraries was isolated. This clonotype was counted a few times. It lacks a known antigen. Within one base of it there is no much larger clone, and no base qualities were kept. The CDR3 has 11 amino acids, counting the end cysteine and phenylalanine. Left in the record is the CDR3 DNA by itself, 33 bases read in frame from the first base. V loses 3 bases of germline sequence and J loses 8 bases, and the interval between the two ends is 7 bases. CDR1 and CDR2 were assigned from the germline V gene (reference sequence) as LGHDT and YNNKEL. The paper as a whole reports these results and caveats: Zero-insertion analyses could be partly confounded by invariant T cells such as MAIT and iNKT, although diverse VJ usage argued against such confounding for most clonotypes. Fewer insertions were carried by abundant cord blood beta clonotypes; a weaker similar trend was observed in young adult naive repertoires, while no such trend was observed in memory repertoires. The excess sharing between twins in beta out-of-frame sequences was weaker because fewer shared sequences reduced the signal-to-noise ratio. Recombination models systematically underestimated out-of-frame TCR alpha sharing in monozygotic twins but agreed with sharing between unrelated individuals. Compared with coincidental sharing between unrelated individuals, out-of-frame TCR alpha sequences shared between twins showed an excess of sequences with low generation probability. Conclusions relied on cross-sectional statistical analysis, since the same donors could not be followed over many years.

The method was 5' RACE. For sequencing, an Illumina HiSeq 2000 was employed. A universal primer binding site was introduced by template switching, and a unique molecular identifier was present in the final cDNA, enabling accurate counting of TCR cDNA molecules. First-strand cDNA for TCR alpha and beta chains was synthesized from specific primers in the conserved constant-segment region. Each cDNA library was double barcoded, with a SMART-Mk sample barcode plus Illumina barcodes, to control for contamination. TruSeq adapter sequences and Illumina sample barcodes were added in two successive PCR steps. The Illumina HiSeq platform was used with custom primers to sequence TCR alpha and beta cDNA libraries. In the original analysis: Raw reads were processed with MiGEC to extract unique molecular identifiers, and MiXCR was used to determine CDR3 positions. For each individual, recombination models were inferred using an EM algorithm with the repgenHMM and IGoR tools. Shared clonotypes were analyzed with the tcR package in R, and sharing was normalized by the product of cloneset sizes. To study raw recombination without the effects of thymic and clonal selection, out-of-frame nonproductive sequences were analyzed. TCRdb reran the public reads through fastp at Q25 and MiXCR, keeping productive beta chains. Every distinct CDR3 protein forms one entry, paired with its most common genes and DNA. These V and J calls rely on TCRdb rather than the paper's analysis. The sample has about 730,000 distinct CDR3 sequences on record, around 21% of them singletons. 4.3% of the sample is in the top ten clones.

A further study also used this sample, focusing on T cells expressing NK-cell markers. Per that second paper: In sorted CD3+CD56+NKG2C+, CD3+CD56+NKG2C- and CD3+CD56-NKG2C+ T-cell subsets from several donors, TCR beta-chain repertoires were profiled. Among the eight sequenced donors, seven were HCMV-seropositive and one was HCMV-seronegative. To restrict sorting to alphabetaTCR-expressing T cells, an anti-gammadeltaTCR antibody was added in several experiments. In six donors, the dominant CD3+CD56+NKG2C+ clonotypes ranked among the top 10 CD8+ clonotypes, making up roughly 1.0-8% of CD8+ T cells. Those dominant clonotypes were again the most abundant among CD3+CD56-NKG2C+ cells in a few donors, at about 28.3-65%. It remained unclear whether the expanded NKG2C-expressing T cell clones were specific for HCMV antigens. The eight sequenced donors were randomly selected healthy volunteers, three men and five women. To determine HCMV serostatus, a commercial ELISA kit was used to detect HCMV-specific IgG in serum. For several donors, bulk peripheral blood T-cell repertoires were additionally sequenced from unsorted PBMC. Reads were demultiplexed and grouped by UMI with MIGEC, and clonotypes were assembled and quantified with MiTCR. To exclude erroneous sequences, only TCR cDNA sequences supported by at least two reads were retained. Downstream repertoire analysis used the tcR package, and clonotypes were matched across fractions by CDR3 nucleotide sequence plus V segment. Antigen specificity was annotated against VDJdb with VDJmatch, allowing one amino acid substitution in CDR3.

The sequence derives from a woman younger than 35 in good health. The V and J segments used are TRBV3-1 and TRBJ1-1; the D gene is not confidently resolved. What was sequenced was PBMCs. The DNA is as follows: TGTGCCAGCAGCCAGAGCAAGGAAGCTTTCTTT. It is translated as CASSQSKEAFF. Reference TRBV3-1 and TRBJ1-1 genes cover what lies past the CDR3, so the full variable domain is DTAVSQTPKYLVTQMGNDKSIKCEQNLGHDTMYWYKQDSKKFLKIMFSYNNKELIINETVPNRFSPKSPDKAHLNLHINSLELGDSAVYFCASSQSKEAFFGQGTRLTVV.